The rows below give T cell receptor beta chains drawn from one sample of a study of cytomegalovirus exposure and HLA in healthy donors. Using immunoSEQ multiplex PCR, the repertoire was profiled, and TCRdb retains in-frame clones only, with some absent. The table lists approximately 83,000 clones, around 84% of them singletons. Sequencing input: PBMCs. The receptor set was obtained from a man aged 18 to 30 in good health and CMV-seronegative. CDR3s include the opening cysteine and the closing phenylalanine or tryptophan. A D gene is named only where the DNA matches it firmly. Only part of the rows carry a size: once, few, many, or a class if the clone is expanded.

cdr3_aa | cdr3_nt | d_call | v_call | clone_size | j_call | cdr3_length
CSVAVGGTSEQYF | TGCAGCGTTGCAGTAGGGGGTACTTCCGAGCAGTACTTC | . | TRBV29-1 | . | TRBJ2-7 | 13
CASSLGTSGGNEQFF | TGTGCCAGCAGCTTAGGGACTAGCGGGGGGAATGAGCAGTTCTTC | TRBD2 | TRBV7-2 | . | TRBJ2-1 | 15
CASSTPGAANEKLFF | TGTGCCAGCTCAACCCCGGGAGCCGCTAATGAAAAACTGTTTTTT | . | TRBV18 | . | TRBJ1-4 | 15
CASSFAGTNTGELFF | TGTGCCAGTAGTTTCGCCGGGACAAATACCGGGGAGCTGTTTTTT | . | TRBV19 | . | TRBJ2-2 | 15
CASSPGQGRPGELFF | TGCGCCAGCAGCCCAGGACAGGGTAGGCCGGGGGAGCTGTTTTTT | TRBD1 | TRBV5-1 | . | TRBJ2-2 | 15
CASSPLTGSLETQYF | TGCGCCAGCAGCCCCCTTACAGGGAGTTTGGAGACCCAGTACTTC | . | TRBV4-1 | . | TRBJ2-5 | 15
CASRSAGGRNEQYF | TGTGCCAGCAGATCAGCGGGGGGCCGCAACGAGCAGTACTTC | TRBD2 | TRBV6-6 | . | TRBJ2-7 | 14
CASSDPSSIGTPSSTDTQYF | TGTGCCAGCAGTGATCCGTCCTCCATCGGGACACCCTCTAGCACAGATACGCAGTATTTT | . | TRBV2 | once | TRBJ2-3 | 20
CASSLLMVRRRGSYEQYF | TGTGCCAGCAGCTTGCTCATGGTCCGGAGAAGAGGTTCCTACGAGCAGTACTTC | . | TRBV5-4 | once | TRBJ2-7 | 18
CASSDRGKVNTEAFF | TGTGCCAGCAGTGACCGAGGGAAGGTGAACACTGAAGCTTTCTTT | . | TRBV6-1 | few | TRBJ1-1 | 15
CASSLVLNTEAFF | TGTGCCAGCAGCTTAGTACTCAACACTGAAGCTTTCTTT | . | TRBV7-9 | once | TRBJ1-1 | 13
CASSPPGQVFYTF | TGTGCCAGCTCACCACCGGGACAGGTCTTTTACACCTTC | TRBD1 | TRBV18 | . | TRBJ1-2 | 13
CASSSTGQAPEAFF | TGTGCCAGCAGCTCGACAGGGCAGGCCCCTGAAGCTTTCTTT | TRBD1 | TRBV11-2 | . | TRBJ1-1 | 14
CASSPGTGGTGELFF | TGTGCCAGCAGCCCCGGGACAGGGGGCACCGGGGAGCTGTTTTTT | TRBD1 | TRBV11-3 | . | TRBJ2-2 | 15
CASSQKSQRYF | TGTGCCAGCAGCCAAAAGTCCCAGCGGTACTTC | . | TRBV7-6 | few | TRBJ2-5 | 11
CASSLLLAGGPDTQYF | TGTGCCAGCAGCTTACTGCTAGCGGGGGGGCCCGATACGCAGTATTTT | TRBD2 | TRBV7-3 | . | TRBJ2-3 | 16
CASSQGGLGNYGYTF | TGTGCCAGCAGCCAGGGTGGTCTCGGGAACTATGGCTACACCTTC | . | TRBV14 | . | TRBJ1-2 | 15
CASAPGTGDTDTQYF | TGTGCCAGCGCCCCTGGGACAGGGGACACAGATACGCAGTATTTT | TRBD1 | TRBV6-4 | . | TRBJ2-3 | 15
CSSSLDRGPDEAFF | TGTTCCAGCAGCTTAGACAGGGGGCCGGATGAAGCTTTCTTT | TRBD1 | TRBV7-9 | . | TRBJ1-1 | 14
CASSDWAHHEQFF | TGTGCCAGCAGTGATTGGGCTCACCATGAGCAGTTCTTC | . | TRBV2 | once | TRBJ2-1 | 13
CASSLRHSSYEQYF | TGTGCCAGCAGCTTACGCCATAGCTCCTACGAGCAGTACTTC | . | TRBV7-2 | . | TRBJ2-7 | 14
CASNPLGPTGAFF | TGTGCCAGCAACCCCCTAGGGCCAACAGGCGCTTTCTTT | . | TRBV6-1 | . | TRBJ1-1 | 13
CASSPRVEGEKLFF | TGTGCCAGCTCACCAAGGGTTGAGGGTGAAAAACTGTTTTTT | . | TRBV18 | . | TRBJ1-4 | 14
CASSSLADFQETQYF | TGCGCCAGCAGCTCACTAGCGGACTTCCAAGAGACCCAGTACTTC | TRBD2 | TRBV5-1 | once | TRBJ2-5 | 15
CAISEPWRGFKDTQYF | TGTGCCATCAGTGAGCCGTGGCGGGGGTTTAAGGATACGCAGTATTTT | TRBD2 | TRBV10-3 | . | TRBJ2-3 | 16
CASSLGTLEQYF | TGTGCCAGCAGCTTAGGCACGCTCGAGCAGTACTTC | . | TRBV11-2 | . | TRBJ2-7 | 12
CASSLSGQGIGYTF | TGTGCCAGCAGTTTATCGGGACAGGGAATTGGCTACACCTTC | TRBD1 | TRBV27 | few | TRBJ1-2 | 14
CASSPRGARTDTQYF | TGTGCCAGCAGTCCCCGGGGGGCCCGGACAGATACGCAGTATTTT | . | TRBV6-1 | . | TRBJ2-3 | 15
CASRGGGNTGELFF | TGTGCCAGCAGGGGGGGAGGGAACACCGGGGAGCTGTTTTTT | . | TRBV2 | . | TRBJ2-2 | 14
CASSVQKAPGGINTGELFF | TGTGCCAGCAGCGTCCAAAAGGCCCCAGGGGGAATAAACACCGGGGAGCTGTTTTTT | TRBD1 | TRBV9 | . | TRBJ2-2 | 19
CASSPGQGASTDTQYF | TGTGCCAGCAGCCCCGGACAGGGGGCTAGCACAGATACGCAGTATTTT | TRBD1 | TRBV7-9 | once | TRBJ2-3 | 16
CASSIWTGVNEQFF | TGTGCCAGTAGTATCTGGACAGGGGTTAATGAGCAGTTCTTC | TRBD1 | TRBV19 | . | TRBJ2-1 | 14
CASSVELFSGGANEQFF | TGTGCCAGCAGCGTAGAACTCTTCAGCGGGGGGGCCAATGAGCAGTTCTTC | TRBD2 | TRBV9 | . | TRBJ2-1 | 17
CASRGSGVAGKLFF | TGTGCCAGTAGGGGTAGCGGGGTGGCCGGGAAGCTGTTTTTT | TRBD2 | TRBV19 | . | TRBJ2-2 | 14
CASSLLEGGLYNEQFF | TGTGCCAGCAGCTTACTCGAGGGGGGGCTCTACAATGAGCAGTTCTTC | . | TRBV11-2 | few | TRBJ2-1 | 16
CASSRDGNRNSPLHF | TGTGCCAGCTCACGCGACGGGAACCGTAATTCACCCCTCCACTTT | . | TRBV18 | . | TRBJ1-6 | 15
CASSLGTSGALNEQFF | TGTGCCAGCTCACTAGGGACTAGCGGGGCCCTCAATGAGCAGTTCTTC | TRBD2 | TRBV18 | . | TRBJ2-1 | 16
CASSGSPGGNEKLFF | TGTGCCAGCAGCGGCTCTCCGGGGGGCAATGAAAAACTGTTTTTT | . | TRBV9 | . | TRBJ1-4 | 15
CAWRTSGGARYHEQYF | TGTGCCTGGAGAACTAGCGGGGGGGCCAGGTACCACGAGCAGTACTTC | TRBD2 | TRBV30 | . | TRBJ2-7 | 16
CASSGGDTQYF | TGTGCCAGCAGTGGGGGGGATACGCAGTATTTT | . | TRBV11-3 | once | TRBJ2-3 | 11
CASSLVDSNSGNTIYF | TGTGCCAGCAGCTTGGTCGATTCTAACTCTGGAAACACCATATATTTT | . | TRBV5-6 | . | TRBJ1-3 | 16
CASSVSRGQETQYF | TGTGCCAGCAGTGTATCCAGGGGGCAAGAGACCCAGTACTTC | TRBD1 | TRBV6-1 | . | TRBJ2-5 | 14
CASSPWTGAHYEQYF | TGTGCCAGCAGCCCCTGGACAGGGGCCCACTACGAGCAGTACTTC | TRBD1 | TRBV9 | . | TRBJ2-7 | 15
CASRGEGGYSNQPQHF | TGTGCCAGTAGGGGGGAGGGGGGGTATAGCAATCAGCCCCAGCATTTT | . | TRBV19 | . | TRBJ1-5 | 16
CASSYSKDLTGNTIYF | TGTGCCAGCAGTTACTCGAAAGATCTAACTGGAAACACCATATATTTT | . | TRBV6-5 | . | TRBJ1-3 | 16
CASSSGRNEQYF | TGTGCCAGCAGCTCAGGTCGGAACGAGCAGTACTTC | . | TRBV7-3 | . | TRBJ2-7 | 12
CASSEYLAGYKNIQYF | TGTGCCAGCAGTGAATATCTAGCGGGGTACAAAAACATTCAGTACTTC | TRBD2 | TRBV25-1 | . | TRBJ2-4 | 16
CASSFGGQGASTDTQYF | TGCGCCAGCAGCTTCGGGGGACAGGGGGCAAGCACAGATACGCAGTATTTT | TRBD1 | TRBV5-1 | . | TRBJ2-3 | 17
CASRTGFYSNQPQHF | TGTGCCAGCAGGACAGGATTTTATAGCAATCAGCCCCAGCATTTT | . | TRBV6-5 | . | TRBJ1-5 | 15
CASSLDSPNEKLFF | TGCGCCAGCAGCTTGGACAGCCCTAATGAAAAACTGTTTTTT | . | TRBV5-1 | . | TRBJ1-4 | 14
CASSLDFRDGGYTF | TGTGCCAGCAGCTTGGATTTCAGGGATGGTGGCTACACCTTC | . | TRBV5-6 | once | TRBJ1-2 | 14
CASKSTGGAPNTEAFF | TGTGCCAGCAAAAGCACAGGGGGAGCACCGAACACTGAAGCTTTCTTT | TRBD1 | TRBV25-1 | . | TRBJ1-1 | 16
CAWSRQLLGEKLFF | TGTGCCTGGAGTCGACAGTTGCTTGGGGAAAAACTGTTTTTT | . | TRBV30 | . | TRBJ1-4 | 14